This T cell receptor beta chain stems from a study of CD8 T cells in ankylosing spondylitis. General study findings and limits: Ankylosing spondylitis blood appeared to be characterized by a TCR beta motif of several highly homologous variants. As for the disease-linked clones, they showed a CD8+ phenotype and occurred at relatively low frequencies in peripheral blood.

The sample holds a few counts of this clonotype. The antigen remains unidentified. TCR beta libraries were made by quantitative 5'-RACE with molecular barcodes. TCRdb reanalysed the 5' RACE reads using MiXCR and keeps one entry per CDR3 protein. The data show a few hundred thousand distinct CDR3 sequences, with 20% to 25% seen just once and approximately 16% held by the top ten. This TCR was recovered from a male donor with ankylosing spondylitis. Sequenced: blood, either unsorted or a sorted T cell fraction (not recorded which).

The CDR3 region has the DNA TGTGCCAGCAGGAGACTAGATGAATACGAGCAGTACTTC. It codes for CASRRLDEYEQYF. The rearrangement links TRBV2 to TRBJ2-7; TRBD2 might be the D (6 bases). CDR1 SNHLY and CDR2 FYNNEI come from the germline V gene. The CDR3 totals 13 residues. V was cut by 6 bases and J by 4 bases, with 13 bases left in between.